Shown below are 30 T cell receptor beta chains from a single sample sequenced in a study of blood T cells in healthy people across ages. A sample-barcoded 5' primer and a J-beta primer mix were used in a second PCR of roughly 6 to 11 cycles. One entry per CDR3 protein results from TCRdb running MiXCR on the 5' RACE reads. The table shows roughly 1.7 million distinct CDR3 sequences, with roughly 32% occurring only once. Sequenced: blood. These receptors came from a woman aged 30 to 39 in good health.

With regard to this clonotype: At one boundary the junction diverges from the germline segment, which might be a read error. V usage is TRBV5-5 and J usage is TRBJ2-5, with 7 nucleotides matching TRBD1. CDR3 size: 14 residues. CDR1 is SGHKS and CDR2 is YYEKEE in the germline V gene (reference sequence). CDR3 nucleotides: TGTACCAGCAGCCCGCCGGGACAGCAAGAGACCCAGTACTTC. Protein: CTSSPPGQQETQYF. Combining the CDR3 with reference TRBV5-5 and TRBJ2-5 gives the whole variable domain DAGVTQSPTHLIKTRGQQVTLRCSPISGHKSVSWYQQVLGQGPQFIFQYYEKEERGRGNFPDRFSARQFPNYSSELNVNALLLGDSALYLCTSSPPGQQETQYFGPGTRLLVL.

The V and J genes are TRBV6-6 and TRBJ2-3; tentatively, D is TRBD1 or TRBD2 (5 bases each). V was cut by 7 bases and J by 6 bases, with 23 bases left in between. Looked up from germline, CDR1 is MNHNY and CDR2 is SVGAGI (reference sequence). The CDR3 contains 16 residues. The CDR3 protein is CASNPAFGTRPDTQYF. The CDR3 DNA reads TGTGCCAGCAACCCAGCCTTTGGGACCCGGCCGGATACGCAGTATTTT.

The chain uses TRBV12-3 or TRBV12-4 and TRBJ1-5; D unresolved. Trimming took off 4 bases at V and 0 bases at J, with 13 bases between the two ends. The CDR3 covers 16 residues. CDR3 DNA: TGTGCCAGCAGTTCTCATGACTGGAATAGCAATCAGCCCCAGCATTTT. As protein: CASSSHDWNSNQPQHF.

This clonotype has a count of ten or more. The V gene is TRBV29-1, the J gene TRBJ2-7; D may be TRBD2 (6 bases). The V gene's germline CDR1 is SQVTM and CDR2 ANQGSEA. The ends were cut back, 3 bases at V and 4 bases at J, with 13 bases in the middle. The CDR3 loop spans 13 amino acids. In DNA, the CDR3 is TGCAGCGTTGAGATTAGCGGTCAATACGAGCAGTACTTC. Translated, it gives CSVEISGQYEQYF.

V is TRBV30 and J is TRBJ2-7, with no clear D. V was trimmed by 5 bases and J by 0 bases, leaving 17 bases between them. Germline V gene lookup returns CDR1 GTSNPN and CDR2 SVGIG (reference sequence). The CDR3 is made up of 15 amino acids. The CDR3 bases are TGTGCCTGGTCAAGCAGACTCTTAAGCTCCTACGAGCAGTACTTC. Protein: CAWSSRLLSSYEQYF.

This chain links TRBV10-3 with TRBJ1-1; tentative D call: TRBD1 (6 bases). Trimming cost V 11 bases and J 3 bases, with 16 bases left between them. The CDR3 runs to 13 residues. CDR1 is ENHRY and CDR2 is SYGVKD in the germline V gene. This CDR3 reads CAARQARDTEAFF. The DNA for the CDR3 is TGTGCCGCCCGACAGGCGAGAGACACTGAAGCTTTCTTT.

V usage is TRBV5-6 and J usage is TRBJ2-1; the match to TRBD2 covers 7 bases. Germline trimming cut 4 bases from V and 5 bases from J; bases unmatched to any gene: 9. Germline-derived CDR1 and CDR2 are SGHDT and YYEEEE. This CDR3 is built from 15 residues. For the CDR3, the DNA is TGTGCCAGCAGCCCGGAGACTAGCAGAGACAATGAGCAGTTCTTC. Translating it yields CASSPETSRDNEQFF.

This clonotype was detected a few times. The chain recombines TRBV28 with TRBJ2-1; TRBD2 matches 9 bases. Germline CDR1 reads MDHEN; CDR2 reads SYDVKM. The length of the CDR3 is 13 residues. With 6 bases clipped from V and 8 bases from J, the junction kept 5 bases outside the gene matches. This chain's CDR3 is CASRSGLAYEQFF. Here the CDR3 DNA reads TGTGCCAGCAGGAGCGGACTAGCGTATGAGCAGTTCTTC.

This chain joins TRBV20-1 and TRBJ2-1, with 7 bases lining up with TRBD2. The junction had 10 bases not matched to a gene; V was cut back by 0 bases and J by 8 bases. The germline gives CDR1 DFQATT, CDR2 SNEGSKA (reference sequence). CDR3 length: 15 residues. The CDR3 reads CSARDISGTGDEQFF. Written as DNA, the CDR3 is TGCAGTGCTAGAGATATCAGCGGGACGGGCGATGAGCAGTTCTTC.

This clonotype was counted between two and nine times. The V call is TRBV18, the J call TRBJ1-5; D is uncertain. Germline CDR1 KGHSH, CDR2 LQKENI. With 5 bases removed from V and 5 bases from J, the gap between germline ends came to 10 bases. This CDR3 is 13 amino acids long. The CDR3: CASSYVGDQPQHF. CDR3 nucleotide sequence: TGTGCCAGCTCATACGTCGGGGATCAGCCCCAGCATTTT.

The chain recombines TRBV27 with TRBJ2-7; 10 bases map to TRBD1. The CDR3 extends over 13 amino acids. In germline, CDR1 is MNHEY, CDR2 SMNVEV (reference sequence). V gave up 7 bases and J gave up 5 bases; unmatched junction bases: 5. The CDR3 reads CASTRQGAHEQYF. The CDR3 nucleotides read TGTGCCAGCACTAGACAGGGGGCTCACGAGCAGTACTTC.

This clonotype was found many times. This sequence joins TRBV29-1 and TRBJ2-3, with D perhaps TRBD1 or TRBD2 (5 bases each). V was clipped by 7 bases and J by 2 bases, with 13 bases between them. CDR1 is SQVTM, CDR2 ANQGSEA, per germline. The CDR3 loop spans 13 amino acids. The CDR3 loop is CSATWGNTDTQYF. CDR3 nucleotide sequence: TGCAGCGCGACCTGGGGGAACACAGATACGCAGTATTTT.

The CDR3 nucleotides are TGTGCCAGCAGCCAGTCGCCGGCGGGAGCCTATGGCTACACCTTC. Protein product: CASSQSPAGAYGYTF. V usage is TRBV28 and J usage is TRBJ1-2; D ambiguous. The germline V gene has CDR1 MDHEN and CDR2 SYDVKM. The CDR3 extends over 15 amino acids. Trimming shortened V by 6 bases and J by 4 bases, and 18 bases separated the two germline ends.

The table lists this clonotype with a few counts. V gene TRBV4-2 combines with J gene TRBJ2-5; D is perhaps TRBD1 or TRBD2 (7 bases each). Per germline, CDR1 LGHNA and CDR2 YNFKEQ. This CDR3 is built from 17 residues. V lost 1 base to trimming and J lost 4 bases, with 19 bases between them. CDR3 in DNA: TGTGCCAGCAGCCAAGCCAGGGGGGGTAGTTTACCAGAGACCCAGTACTTC. It is translated as CASSQARGGSLPETQYF.

The chain has TRBV20-1 and TRBJ2-3; TRBD2 aligns across 7 bases. Per germline, CDR1 DFQATT and CDR2 SNEGSKA (reference sequence). CDR3 length: 15 residues. V dropped 0 bases and J dropped 2; count of bases not matched to a gene: 5. The DNA of the CDR3 is TGCAGTGCTAGAGATTGGGAGGGAATCACAGATACGCAGTATTTT. It yields the protein CSARDWEGITDTQYF.

The chain employs TRBV12-3 or TRBV12-4 and TRBJ1-5; D is perhaps TRBD1 (5 bases). Trimming took off 8 bases at V and 0 bases at J, with 11 bases between the two ends. The CDR3 consists of 14 residues. In DNA, the CDR3 is TGTGCCAGCTGCGGGGCAGTTAGCAATCAGCCCCAGCATTTT. This encodes CASCGAVSNQPQHF.

V usage is TRBV6-2 or TRBV6-3 and J usage is TRBJ2-1, with 10 bases matching TRBD2. Germline CDR1 reads MNHEY; CDR2 reads SVGEGT. Losses at the gene ends were 6 bases for V and 4 bases for J; bases not matched to a gene: 6. The CDR3 length is 15 residues. The CDR3 DNA reads as TGTGCCAGCAGGAAGGGACTAGCGTGGTACAATGAGCAGTTCTTC. Its translation is CASRKGLAWYNEQFF.

This clonotype was counted a single time. This chain connects TRBV29-1 to TRBJ1-2; TRBD1 aligns across 7 bases. Germline V lookup: CDR1 SQVTM, CDR2 ANQGSEA. The V segment lost 5 bases and the J segment 10 bases; nucleotides outside the gene matches: 7. The CDR3 loop spans 11 amino acids. The DNA for the CDR3 is TGCAGCGTTAGGCAGGGGGTTGACTACACCTTC. Its translation: CSVRQGVDYTF. The entire variable domain, with the rest obtained from reference TRBV29-1 and TRBJ1-2, is as follows: SAVISQKPSRDICQRGTSLTIQCQVDSQVTMMFWYRQQPGQSLTLIATANQGSEATYESGFVIDKFPISRPNLTFSTLTVSNMSPEDSSIYLCSVRQGVDYTFGSGTRLTVV.

The genes are TRBV20-1 and TRBJ2-5, with 7 bases fitting TRBD2. The DNA end is more similar to TRBJ2-7, so the J call may be wrong. The CDR3 consists of 14 residues. The germline V gene has CDR1 DFQATT and CDR2 SNEGSKA (reference sequence). This CDR3 reads CSAFPLSGDYEQYF. CDR3 in DNA: TGCAGTGCATTTCCCCTAAGCGGGGACTACGAGCAGTACTTC.

This clonotype showed up just a few times. The chain couples TRBV20-1 to TRBJ1-2; TRBD1 is a possible D gene (6 bases). The CDR3 runs to 14 residues. Germline-derived CDR1 and CDR2 are DFQATT and SNEGSKA (reference sequence). The ends were cut back, 6 bases at V and 6 bases at J, with 20 bases in the middle. CDR3 residues: CSASPLQGLDGYTF. In DNA, the CDR3 is TGCAGTGCGAGCCCGTTACAGGGATTGGATGGCTACACCTTC.

A few counts support this clonotype. V is TRBV7-6 and J is TRBJ2-3; 14 nucleotides match TRBD2. V was clipped by 2 bases and J by 3 bases; unmatched bases: 7. The CDR3 totals 18 residues. Germline assignment: CDR1 SGHVS and CDR2 FNYEAQ. Written as DNA, the CDR3 is TGTGCCAGCAGCTTAAGACTAGCGGGAGGGCAACGAACAGATACGCAGTATTTT. Its translation: CASSLRLAGGQRTDTQYF.

This clonotype was seen only a few times. The V gene is TRBV14, the J gene TRBJ1-1, with TRBD1 matching over 8 bases. In germline, CDR1 is SGHDN, CDR2 FVKESK. This CDR3 is 13 amino acids long. The V segment lost 5 bases and the J segment 5 bases; nucleotides outside the gene matches: 4. The CDR3 protein is CASSSYRGTEAFF. The DNA for the CDR3 is TGTGCCAGCAGCTCGTACAGGGGGACTGAAGCTTTCTTT.

The gene calls are TRBV29-1 and TRBJ2-1, with TRBD2 matching 10 bases. Looked up from germline, CDR1 is SQVTM and CDR2 is ANQGSEA. This CDR3 has 15 residues. The V gene end was trimmed by 3 bases and the J gene end by 4 bases; junction bases not matched to a gene: 6. CDR3 nucleotide sequence: TGCAGCGTTGACCCCGGACTAGCGGAATACAATGAGCAGTTCTTC. It specifies CSVDPGLAEYNEQFF.

This chain connects TRBV12-3 or TRBV12-4 to TRBJ1-1; possible D gene TRBD1, 6 bases. This CDR3 spans 12 amino acids. V was trimmed by 5 bases and J by 5 bases, leaving 9 bases between them. The CDR3: CASSTGLTEAFF. The CDR3 DNA is TGTGCCAGCAGTACAGGGTTGACTGAAGCTTTCTTT.

This clonotype was seen a handful of times. V usage is TRBV4-1 and J usage is TRBJ2-3, with TRBD2 matching 9 bases. Germline CDR1 reads MGHRA; CDR2 reads YSYEKL. The CDR3 is made up of 20 amino acids. With 0 bases clipped from V and 1 base from J, the junction kept 14 bases outside the gene matches. The CDR3 nucleotides read TGCGCCAGCAGCCAAGATCTCCGTAACCCGCGGGAGGGCCGCACAGATACGCAGTATTTT. This encodes CASSQDLRNPREGRTDTQYF.

This clonotype has ten or more counts. The CDR3 spells CSAISGLTQYF. DNA of the CDR3: TGCAGTGCTATTAGCGGCCTAACGCAGTATTTT. The chain combines TRBV20-1 with TRBJ2-3; D possibly corresponds to TRBD2 (6 bases). V was cut by 4 bases and J by 9 bases, with 11 bases left in between. Germline V gene sequence: CDR1 DFQATT, CDR2 SNEGSKA (reference sequence). The CDR3 runs 11 residues.

This clonotype appeared a few times. J is TRBJ2-5 and V is TRBV18, with TRBD1 as a possible D gene (6 bases). The length of the CDR3 is 15 residues. V dropped 6 bases and J dropped 1 base, with 15 bases sitting between them. CDR1 KGHSH and CDR2 LQKENI come from the germline V gene. CDR3 residues: CASSDGQNIQETQYF. The CDR3 nucleotides read TGTGCCAGCTCGGATGGACAGAACATCCAAGAGACCCAGTACTTC.

Of note for this clonotype: This clone may be a read error of a much larger clone one base away. CDR3 residues: CASSLGGQVSYEQYF. The DNA of the CDR3 is TGTGCCAGCAGTTTAGGTGGACAGGTATCCTACGAGCAGTACTTC. The gene calls are TRBV12-3 or TRBV12-4 and TRBJ2-7; 7 bases align to TRBD1. This CDR3 has 15 residues. Trimming cost V 1 base and J 1 base; bases outside gene matches: 4.

This clonotype was seen more than once but under ten times. The V gene is TRBV10-1, the J gene TRBJ1-4; D is possibly TRBD1 (6 bases). Germline V lookup: CDR1 WNHNN, CDR2 SYGVQD (reference sequence). V was cut by 10 bases and J by 7 bases, with 16 bases left in between. The CDR3 is 13 amino acids. CDR3 in amino acids: CAKSLGGGEKLFF. DNA of the CDR3: TGCGCCAAATCACTCGGGGGCGGTGAAAAACTGTTTTTT.

On this clonotype itself: A read error may account for a junction end that differs from germline. The chain uses TRBV20-1 and TRBJ2-7, with 10 positions matching TRBD2. Germline assignment: CDR1 DFQATT and CDR2 SNEGSKA (reference sequence). This CDR3 has 14 amino acids. DNA of the CDR3: TGCAGTGCTAGACTAGCGGGGGTGTCCTGCGAGCAGTACTTC. Translating it yields CSARLAGVSCEQYF.